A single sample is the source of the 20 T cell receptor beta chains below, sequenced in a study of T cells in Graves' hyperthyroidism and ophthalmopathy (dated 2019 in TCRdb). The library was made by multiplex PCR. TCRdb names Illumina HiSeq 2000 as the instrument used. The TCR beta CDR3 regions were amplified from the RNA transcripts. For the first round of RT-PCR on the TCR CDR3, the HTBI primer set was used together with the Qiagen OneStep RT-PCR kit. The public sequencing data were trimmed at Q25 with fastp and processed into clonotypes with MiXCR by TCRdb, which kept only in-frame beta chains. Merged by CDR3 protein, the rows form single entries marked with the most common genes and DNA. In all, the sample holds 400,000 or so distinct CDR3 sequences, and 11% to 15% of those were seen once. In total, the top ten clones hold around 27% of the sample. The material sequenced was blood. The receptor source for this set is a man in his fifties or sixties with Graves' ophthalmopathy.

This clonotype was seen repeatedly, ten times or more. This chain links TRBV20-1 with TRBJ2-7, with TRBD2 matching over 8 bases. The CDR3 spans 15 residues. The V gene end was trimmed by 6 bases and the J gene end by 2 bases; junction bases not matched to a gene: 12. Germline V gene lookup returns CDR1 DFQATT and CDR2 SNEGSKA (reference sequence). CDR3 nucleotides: TGCAGTGCGTCTCGGGAGGGAGGGCCCCCCTACGAGCAGTACTTC. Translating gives CSASREGGPPYEQYF.

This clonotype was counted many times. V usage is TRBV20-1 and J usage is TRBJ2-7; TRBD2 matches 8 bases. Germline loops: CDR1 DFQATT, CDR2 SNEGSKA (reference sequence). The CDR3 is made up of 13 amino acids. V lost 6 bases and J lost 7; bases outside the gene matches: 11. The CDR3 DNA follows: TGCAGTGCCCTCCGACTAGCGCGGGAAGAGCAGTACTTC. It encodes CSALRLAREEQYF.

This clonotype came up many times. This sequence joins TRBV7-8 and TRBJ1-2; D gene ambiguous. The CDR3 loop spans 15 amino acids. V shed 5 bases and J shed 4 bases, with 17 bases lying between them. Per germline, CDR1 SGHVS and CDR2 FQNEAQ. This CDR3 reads CASSQRTTLGYGYTF. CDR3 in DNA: TGTGCCAGCAGCCAACGGACTACCTTGGGCTATGGCTACACCTTC.

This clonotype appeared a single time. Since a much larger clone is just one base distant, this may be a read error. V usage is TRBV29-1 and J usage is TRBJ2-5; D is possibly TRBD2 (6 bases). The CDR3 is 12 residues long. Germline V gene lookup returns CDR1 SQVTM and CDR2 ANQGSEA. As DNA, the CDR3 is TGCAACGTTCTGGAGGGCCGTGAGACCCAGTACTTC. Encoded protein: CNVLEGRETQYF.

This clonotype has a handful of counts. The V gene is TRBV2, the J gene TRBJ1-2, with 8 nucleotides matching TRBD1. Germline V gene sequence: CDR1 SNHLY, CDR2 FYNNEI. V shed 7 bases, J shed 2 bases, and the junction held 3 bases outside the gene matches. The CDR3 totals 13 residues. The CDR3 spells CASKTGENYGYTF. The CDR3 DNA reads TGTGCCAGCAAGACAGGGGAGAACTATGGCTACACCTTC.

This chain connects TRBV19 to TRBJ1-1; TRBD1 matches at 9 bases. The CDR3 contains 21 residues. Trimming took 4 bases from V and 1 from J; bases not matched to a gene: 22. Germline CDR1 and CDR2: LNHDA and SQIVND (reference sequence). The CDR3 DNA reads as TGTGCCAGTAGTAAAGACAGGGGGGGGGTTTATGGGTTGACGGGGAACACTGAAGCTTTCTTT. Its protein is CASSKDRGGVYGLTGNTEAFF. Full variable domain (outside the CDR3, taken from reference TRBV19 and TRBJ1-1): DGGITQSPKYLFRKEGQNVTLSCEQNLNHDAMYWYRQDPGQGLRLIYYSQIVNDFQKGDIAEGYSVSREKKESFPLTVTSAQKNPTAFYLCASSKDRGGVYGLTGNTEAFFGQGTRLTVV.

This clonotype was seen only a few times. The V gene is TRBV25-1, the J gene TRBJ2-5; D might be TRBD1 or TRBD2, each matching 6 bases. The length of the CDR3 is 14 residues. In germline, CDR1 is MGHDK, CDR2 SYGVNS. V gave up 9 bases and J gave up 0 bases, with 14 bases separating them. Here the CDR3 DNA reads TGTGCCAGTAGGGGGGAACCCAACCAAGAGACCCAGTACTTC. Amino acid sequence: CASRGEPNQETQYF.

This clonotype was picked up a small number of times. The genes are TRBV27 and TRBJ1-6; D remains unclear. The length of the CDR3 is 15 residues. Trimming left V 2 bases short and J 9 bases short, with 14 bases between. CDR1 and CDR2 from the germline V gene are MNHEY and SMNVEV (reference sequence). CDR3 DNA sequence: TGTGCCAGCAGTTTACAGCGGGGAATGGGTTCACCCCTCCACTTT. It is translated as CASSLQRGMGSPLHF.

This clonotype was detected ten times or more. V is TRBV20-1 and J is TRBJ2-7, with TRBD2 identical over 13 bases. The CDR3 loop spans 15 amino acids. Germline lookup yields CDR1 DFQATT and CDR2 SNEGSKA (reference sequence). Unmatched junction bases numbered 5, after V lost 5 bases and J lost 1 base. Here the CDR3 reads CSAPLTSGRSYEQYF. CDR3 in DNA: TGCAGTGCTCCCCTGACTAGCGGGAGGTCCTACGAGCAGTACTTC.

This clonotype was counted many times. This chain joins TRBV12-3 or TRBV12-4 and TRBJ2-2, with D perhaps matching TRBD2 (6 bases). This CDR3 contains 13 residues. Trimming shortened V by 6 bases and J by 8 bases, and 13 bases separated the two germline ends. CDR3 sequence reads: CASRKTSPGELFF. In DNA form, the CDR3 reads TGTGCCAGCAGGAAGACTAGTCCTGGGGAGCTGTTTTTT.

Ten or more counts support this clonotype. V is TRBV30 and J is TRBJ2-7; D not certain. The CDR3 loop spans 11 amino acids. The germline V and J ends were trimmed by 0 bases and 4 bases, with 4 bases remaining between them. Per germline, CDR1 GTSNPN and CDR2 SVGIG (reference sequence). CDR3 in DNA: TGTGCCTGGAGTGTAGGTTACGAGCAGTACTTC. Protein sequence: CAWSVGYEQYF.

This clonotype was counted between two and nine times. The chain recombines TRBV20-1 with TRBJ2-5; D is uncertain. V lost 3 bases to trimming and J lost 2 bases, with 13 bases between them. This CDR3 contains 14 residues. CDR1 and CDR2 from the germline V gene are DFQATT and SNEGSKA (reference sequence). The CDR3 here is CSASELVRQETQYF. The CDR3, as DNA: TGCAGTGCTAGTGAGCTAGTACGTCAAGAGACCCAGTACTTC.

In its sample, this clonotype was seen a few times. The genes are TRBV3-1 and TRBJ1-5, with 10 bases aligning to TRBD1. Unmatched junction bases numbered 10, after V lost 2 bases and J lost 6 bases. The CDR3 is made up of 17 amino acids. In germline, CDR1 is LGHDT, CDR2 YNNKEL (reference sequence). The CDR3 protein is CASSQLSRTGGIQPQHF. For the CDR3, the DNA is TGTGCCAGCAGCCAATTATCAAGGACAGGGGGAATTCAGCCCCAGCATTTT.

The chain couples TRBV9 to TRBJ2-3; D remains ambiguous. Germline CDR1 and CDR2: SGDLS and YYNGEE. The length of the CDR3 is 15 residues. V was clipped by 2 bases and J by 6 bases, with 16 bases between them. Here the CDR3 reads CASSVLGLIVDTQYF. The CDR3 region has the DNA TGTGCCAGCAGCGTTTTGGGCCTCATCGTGGATACGCAGTATTTT.

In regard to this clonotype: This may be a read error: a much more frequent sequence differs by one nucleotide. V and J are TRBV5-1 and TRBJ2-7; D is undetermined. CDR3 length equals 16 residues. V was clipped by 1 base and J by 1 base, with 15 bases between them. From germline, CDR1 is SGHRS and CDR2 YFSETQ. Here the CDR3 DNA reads TGCGCCAGCAGCTTGTTCCGGGTAGGTCAGTCCTACGAGCAGTACTTC. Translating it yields CASSLFRVGQSYEQYF.

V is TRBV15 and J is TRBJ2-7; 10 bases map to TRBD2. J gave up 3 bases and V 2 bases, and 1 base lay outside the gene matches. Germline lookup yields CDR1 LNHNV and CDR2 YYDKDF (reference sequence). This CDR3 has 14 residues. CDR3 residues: CATSRRTSGYEQYF. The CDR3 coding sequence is TGTGCCACCAGCAGACGGACTAGCGGCTACGAGCAGTACTTC.

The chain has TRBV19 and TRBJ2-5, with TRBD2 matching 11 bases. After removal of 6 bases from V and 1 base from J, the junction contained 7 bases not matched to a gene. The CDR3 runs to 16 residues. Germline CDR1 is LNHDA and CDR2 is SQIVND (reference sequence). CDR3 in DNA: TGTGCCAGTAGCAGACTCGGGACTAGCGGCCAAGAGACCCAGTACTTC. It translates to CASSRLGTSGQETQYF.

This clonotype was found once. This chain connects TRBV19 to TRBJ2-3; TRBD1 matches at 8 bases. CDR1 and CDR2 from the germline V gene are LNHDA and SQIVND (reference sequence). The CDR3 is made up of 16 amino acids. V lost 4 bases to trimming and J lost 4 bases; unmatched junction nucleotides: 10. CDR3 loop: CASSTQGGQGADTQYF. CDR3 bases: TGTGCCAGTAGTACTCAAGGAGGACAGGGAGCAGATACGCAGTATTTT.

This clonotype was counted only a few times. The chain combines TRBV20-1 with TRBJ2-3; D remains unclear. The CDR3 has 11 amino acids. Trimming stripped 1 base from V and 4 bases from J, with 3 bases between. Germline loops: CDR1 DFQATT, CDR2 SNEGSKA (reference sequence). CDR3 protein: CSARVSDTQYF. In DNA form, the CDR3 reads TGCAGTGCTAGAGTATCAGATACGCAGTATTTT.

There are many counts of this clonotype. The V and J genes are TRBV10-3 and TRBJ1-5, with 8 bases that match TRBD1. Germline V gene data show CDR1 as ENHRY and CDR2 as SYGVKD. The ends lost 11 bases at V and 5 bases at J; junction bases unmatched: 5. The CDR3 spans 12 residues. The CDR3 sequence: CASTGGDQPQHF. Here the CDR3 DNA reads TGTGCCTCCACAGGGGGGGATCAGCCCCAGCATTTT.